The TCR beta chain under discussion was sequenced for a study of OX40 agonist ivuxolimab in advanced cancers. For the study at large: Patients with hepatocellular carcinoma, melanoma, renal cell or head and neck cancer made up the dose-escalation patients. Partial responses, seen in three patients, involved one hepatocellular carcinoma and two cutaneous melanomas.

Assay used: immunoSEQ multiplex PCR; TCRdb lists only in-frame clones, some missing. The sample has 100,000 or so clones, less than 90% seen once. The sequence derives from an adult with an advanced solid tumor such as melanoma, head and neck, liver or kidney cancer. The input for sequencing was CD4+ or CD8+ T cells sorted from blood, taken in a trial of the OX40 agonist ivuxolimab.

CDR3 loop: CASSIVRDRGEKLFF. CDR3 nucleotide sequence: TGTGCCAGCAGCATAGTCCGGGACAGGGGGGAAAAACTGTTTTTT. This chain joins TRBV7-9 and TRBJ1-4; 11 nucleotides match TRBD1. Looked up from germline, CDR1 is SEHNR and CDR2 is FQNEAQ (reference sequence). Germline trimming cut 5 bases from V and 8 bases from J; bases unmatched to any gene: 7. There are 15 residues in the CDR3.